The sequence of this T cell receptor beta chain was determined in a study of regulatory and conventional T cells in RAG deficiency. Regarding the study as a whole: Shannon entropy was markedly lower and Simpson indices higher in RAG-deficient patients than control T-cell subsets. In Omenn syndrome, Treg and Tconv repertoires overlapped >85%.

Details on this clone: Its specificity is unknown.

TCRdb keeps only in-frame clones here, not all; method: immunoSEQ multiplex PCR. This sample has under 25,000 clones, with about 87% found just once. The CDR3 loop spans 13 amino acids. V trimming: 4 bases; J trimming: 8 bases; junction bases outside the gene matches: 7. The V gene's germline CDR1 is MDHEN and CDR2 SYDVKM. Genomic DNA came from blood regulatory T cells gated CD4+ CD25-high CD127-low. This sample also appeared in a second study, on regulatory T cells. That study adds: Amplification used 52 TRBV primers and 13 TRBJ primers.

Material for sequencing was Tregs sorted from blood. The rearrangement links TRBV28 to TRBJ1-2, with 7 positions matching TRBD1. The source is a human donor in good health. The CDR3 coding sequence is TGTGCCAGCAGTTCCGCCCGGGACAGAGGCTACACCTTC. It codes for CASSSARDRGYTF.